This passage covers 20 T cell receptor beta chains from one sample sequenced in a study of CD8+ T cells in alopecia areata. The sequencing template was cDNA reverse transcribed from extracted RNA. Produced via immunoSEQ multiplex PCR; TCRdb's table is partial and in-frame only. The sample includes fewer than 250,000 clones, 60% to 70% seen only once; the top ten take about 0.65%. The treatment here: oral pan-JAK inhibitor, 5-10 mg twice daily. Source: CD4+ T cells sorted from blood, taken at week 4, from a patient treated with tofacitinib. The source of these receptors is a human donor with alopecia areata.

The chain links TRBV29-1 to TRBJ2-5; D gene unclear. CDR1 is SQVTM and CDR2 is ANQGSEA in the germline V gene. Trimming took 4 bases from V and 7 from J, leaving 10 bases between them. This CDR3 has 11 amino acids. The CDR3 region has the DNA TGCAGCGTTGGCGCATTGGCGACCCAGTACTTC. The encoded protein is CSVGALATQYF.

V is TRBV29-1 and J is TRBJ1-3; D remains unclear. The CDR3 is 11 residues long. Germline CDR1 is SQVTM and CDR2 is ANQGSEA. Trimming cost V 1 base and J 8 bases, with 6 bases left between them. As DNA, the CDR3 is TGCAGCGTTGAAGCCGGTTACACCATATATTTT. It yields the protein CSVEAGYTIYF.

This sequence joins TRBV10-2 and TRBJ2-6, with 7 nucleotides matching TRBD1. V was clipped by 10 bases and J by 2 bases; unmatched bases: 14. The CDR3 length is 17 residues. CDR1 is WSHSY and CDR2 is SAAADI in the germline V gene. CDR3 nucleotides: TGCGCCAACTGGGACAGTGTTCAAGAGGCTGGGGCCAACGTCCTGACTTTC. Translated: CANWDSVQEAGANVLTF.

The chain combines TRBV19 with TRBJ2-3; possible D gene TRBD1, 5 bases. The germline gives CDR1 LNHDA, CDR2 SQIVND (reference sequence). Trimming pared 11 bases from V and 1 base from J, leaving 16 bases between. The CDR3 loop spans 14 amino acids. The CDR3 here is CAVKIQGRTDTQYF. As DNA, the CDR3 is TGTGCCGTAAAGATCCAGGGCCGCACAGATACGCAGTATTTT. The entire variable domain, with the rest obtained from reference TRBV19 and TRBJ2-3, is as follows: DGGITQSPKYLFRKEGQNVTLSCEQNLNHDAMYWYRQDPGQGLRLIYYSQIVNDFQKGDIAEGYSVSREKKESFPLTVTSAQKNPTAFYLCAVKIQGRTDTQYFGPGTRLTVL.

V and J are TRBV7-2 and TRBJ2-1, with TRBD2 matching over 12 bases. The CDR3 totals 16 residues. J was trimmed by 7 bases and V by 1 base; bases with no gene match: 5. Germline V gene sequence: CDR1 SGHTA, CDR2 FQGNSA. The CDR3 sequence: CASSLGLAGGLNEQFF. For the CDR3, the DNA is TGTGCCAGCAGCTTAGGGCTAGCGGGAGGGTTAAATGAGCAGTTCTTC.

The chain combines TRBV11-3 with TRBJ2-7; no reliable D call. There are 15 residues in the CDR3. From germline, CDR1 is SGHNT and CDR2 YENEEA. Trimming removed 1 base at V and 7 bases at J, with 17 bases between. The CDR3 here is CASSLGGLDVGEQYF. Written as DNA, the CDR3 is TGTGCCAGCAGCTTAGGTGGGCTGGATGTTGGGGAGCAGTACTTC.

This clone was found a few times. The chain joins TRBV30 to TRBJ2-7; a weak D match, TRBD2 (6 bases). This CDR3 is 12 amino acids long. Germline CDR1 GTSNPN, CDR2 SVGIG (reference sequence). The ends were cut back, 3 bases at V and 12 bases at J, with 18 bases in the middle. Here the CDR3 reads CAWRRGGGRWYF. For the CDR3, the DNA is TGTGCCTGGAGACGTGGAGGTGGGAGGTGGTACTTC.

This chain joins TRBV10-3 and TRBJ2-5; 9 bases agree with TRBD1. Germline V CDR1 and CDR2: ENHRY, SYGVKD. The V segment lost 6 bases and the J segment 1 base; nucleotides outside the gene matches: 6. The CDR3 runs 15 residues. The CDR3 is CAIREDRGFQETQYF. CDR3 nucleotide sequence: TGTGCCATCAGGGAGGACAGGGGATTCCAAGAGACCCAGTACTTC.

The chain carries TRBV7-2 and TRBJ2-3, with 11 positions matching TRBD2. V lost 5 bases to trimming and J lost 4 bases; unmatched junction nucleotides: 14. The CDR3 spans 18 residues. The V gene's germline CDR1 is SGHTA and CDR2 FQGNSA. CDR3: CASSPQGGLAGGPDTQYF. The CDR3 nucleotides read TGTGCCAGCAGCCCGCAAGGCGGCCTAGCGGGAGGCCCAGATACGCAGTATTTT.

This sequence joins TRBV11-2 and TRBJ2-2; D is uncertain. This CDR3 comprises 17 residues. Germline values: CDR1 SGHAT, CDR2 FQNNGV. The V gene lost 0 bases and the J gene lost 4 bases, with 15 bases spanning the gap. CDR3 region: CASSLDRRRDFTGELFF. The DNA for the CDR3 is TGTGCCAGCAGCTTAGATCGGCGCAGAGATTTCACCGGGGAGCTGTTTTTT.

The rearrangement links TRBV4-1 to TRBJ2-2; 13 bases fit TRBD2. This CDR3 comprises 16 residues. The V gene's germline CDR1 is MGHRA and CDR2 YSYEKL. With V trimmed by 4 bases and J by 6 bases, 5 bases remained unmatched. CDR3 loop: CASSRRTSGSPGELFF. CDR3 nucleotides: TGCGCCAGCAGCCGACGGACTAGCGGGAGCCCCGGGGAGCTGTTTTTT.

J is TRBJ2-7 and V is TRBV10-3; TRBD1 matches at 8 bases. The CDR3 totals 12 residues. The junction had 2 bases not matched to a gene; V was cut back by 5 bases and J by 5 bases. CDR1 is ENHRY, CDR2 SYGVKD, per germline. The CDR3 sequence: CAISRTGNEQYF. For the CDR3, the DNA is TGTGCCATCAGTCGGACAGGGAACGAGCAGTACTTC.

The rearrangement uses TRBV29-1 and TRBJ2-1, with D perhaps matching TRBD2 (5 bases). The CDR3 spans 13 residues. Trimming cost V 7 bases and J 2 bases, with 12 bases left between them. In germline, CDR1 is SQVTM, CDR2 ANQGSEA. This chain's CDR3 is CSGDYSAYNEQFF. CDR3 DNA sequence: TGCAGCGGCGACTACTCGGCCTACAATGAGCAGTTCTTC.

The gene calls are TRBV15 and TRBJ1-4, with 9 bases lining up with TRBD1. J lost 8 bases, V lost 3 bases, and 7 bases had no gene match. Germline V lookup: CDR1 LNHNV, CDR2 YYDKDF (reference sequence). The CDR3 runs to 15 residues. CDR3 residues: CATSSRTGVGEKLFF. The CDR3, as DNA: TGTGCCACCAGCAGTCGGACAGGGGTGGGAGAAAAACTGTTTTTT.

The chain employs TRBV30 and TRBJ1-5; maybe TRBD1 (6 bases). Trimming took 7 bases from V and 7 from J, leaving 17 bases between them. The CDR3 runs 13 residues. In germline, CDR1 is GTSNPN, CDR2 SVGIG (reference sequence). CDR3 protein: CASEGGPGQPQHF. CDR3 DNA: TGTGCCTCGGAGGGGGGGCCGGGACAGCCCCAGCATTTT. Combining the CDR3 with reference TRBV30 and TRBJ1-5 gives the whole variable domain SQTIHQWPATLVQPVGSPLSLECTVEGTSNPNLYWYRQAAGRGLQLLFYSVGIGQISSEVPQNLSASRPQDRQFILSSKKLLLSDSGFYLCASEGGPGQPQHFGDGTRLSIL.

This clone came up a few times. This chain links TRBV5-1 with TRBJ2-7; 7 nucleotides align to TRBD1. CDR1 and CDR2 from the germline V gene are SGHRS and YFSETQ. This CDR3 contains 16 residues. V was pared by 4 bases and J by 0 bases, with 10 bases of the junction left unmatched. CDR3 sequence (DNA): TGCGCCAGCAGCCTTAGGGACAGTGGAAGCTCCTACGAGCAGTACTTC. Translation: CASSLRDSGSSYEQYF.

V is TRBV29-1 and J is TRBJ2-5, with D unresolved. The CDR3 spans 11 residues. V lost 4 bases and J 4 bases, leaving 7 bases between the germline ends. Germline V gives CDR1 SQVTM, CDR2 ANQGSEA. The CDR3 reads CSVVGTETQYF. CDR3 sequence (DNA): TGCAGCGTTGTAGGCACAGAGACCCAGTACTTC.

This clone showed up just once. The chain employs TRBV11-3 and TRBJ2-3; no definite D call. This CDR3 region has 16 residues. V was trimmed by 4 bases and J by 0 bases, leaving 14 bases between them. Germline V gives CDR1 SGHNT, CDR2 YENEEA. The CDR3 here is CASSSDGGASTDTQYF. The CDR3 coding sequence is TGTGCCAGCAGCTCGGACGGCGGTGCTAGCACAGATACGCAGTATTTT.

The V gene is TRBV25-1, the J gene TRBJ2-6; a weak D match, TRBD1 (5 bases). V was trimmed by 10 bases and J by 0 bases, leaving 16 bases between them. The CDR3 has 16 residues. Germline lookup yields CDR1 MGHDK and CDR2 SYGVNS. As DNA, the CDR3 is TGTGCCACCGATGGGGCAGGGTACTCTGGGGCCAACGTCCTGACTTTC. It codes for CATDGAGYSGANVLTF.

The table lists this clone with a few counts. The CDR3 DNA is TGTGCCAGCACCAAGGGGAGGGGGGCCAACGTCCTGACTTTC. Translated: CASTKGRGANVLTF. This rearrangement joins TRBV7-8 to TRBJ2-6; D is perhaps TRBD2 (6 bases). V was clipped by 7 bases and J by 4 bases, with 11 bases between them. The length of the CDR3 is 14 residues. The germline gives CDR1 SGHVS, CDR2 FQNEAQ.